This note documents a single T cell receptor (beta chain) sequence. What it binds is unknown. Trimming removed 0 bases at V and 5 bases at J, with 10 bases between. Per germline, CDR1 SGHDN and CDR2 FVKESK. The CDR3 runs to 14 residues. This sample is part of a study of OX40 agonist ivuxolimab in advanced cancers. Study as a whole: Partial responses were achieved by three patients, of whom one had hepatocellular carcinoma and two had cutaneous melanoma. Study-wide results and caveats: Expanded peripheral T cells had an undetermined antigen specificity.

Clones were sequenced by immunoSEQ multiplex PCR, and TCRdb holds only the in-frame ones, with some missing. Altogether tens of thousands of clones are present, about 90% being singletons, with the ten largest covering roughly 4%. The sample consisted of CD4+ or CD8+ T cells sorted from blood, taken in a trial of the OX40 agonist ivuxolimab. The source of this sequence is an adult with an advanced solid tumor such as melanoma, head and neck, liver or kidney cancer. This chain uses TRBV14 with TRBJ2-5; maybe TRBD2 (6 bases). The CDR3 bases are TGTGCCAGCAGCCAAGACGGGCTAGCGGAGACCCAGTACTTC. Its protein product is CASSQDGLAETQYF.